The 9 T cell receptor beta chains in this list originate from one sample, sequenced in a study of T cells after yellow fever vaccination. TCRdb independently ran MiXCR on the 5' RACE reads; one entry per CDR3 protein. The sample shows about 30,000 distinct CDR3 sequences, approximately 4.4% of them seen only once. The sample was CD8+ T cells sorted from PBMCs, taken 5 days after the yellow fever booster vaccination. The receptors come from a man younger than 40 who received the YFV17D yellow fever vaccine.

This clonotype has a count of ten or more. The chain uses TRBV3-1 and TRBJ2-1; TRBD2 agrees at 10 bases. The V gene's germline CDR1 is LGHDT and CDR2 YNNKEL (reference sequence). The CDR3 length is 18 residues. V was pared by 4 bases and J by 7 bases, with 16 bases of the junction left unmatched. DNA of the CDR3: TGTGCCAGCAGCCCTGAAGTTGCCGGGACTAGCGCAGCAAATGAGCAGTTCTTC. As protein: CASSPEVAGTSAANEQFF.

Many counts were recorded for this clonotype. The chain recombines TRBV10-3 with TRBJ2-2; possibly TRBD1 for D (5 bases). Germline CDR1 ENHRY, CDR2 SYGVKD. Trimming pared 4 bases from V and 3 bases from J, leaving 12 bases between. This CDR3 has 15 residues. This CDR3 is CAISVGEGDTGELFF. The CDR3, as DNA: TGTGCCATCAGTGTTGGGGAAGGGGACACCGGGGAGCTGTTTTTT.

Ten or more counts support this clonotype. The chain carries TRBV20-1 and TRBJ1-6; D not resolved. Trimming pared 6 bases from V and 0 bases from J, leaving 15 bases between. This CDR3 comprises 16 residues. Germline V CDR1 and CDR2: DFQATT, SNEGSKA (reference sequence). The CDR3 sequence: CSALNPWSSYNSPLHF. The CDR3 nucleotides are TGCAGTGCGTTAAACCCATGGAGCTCCTATAATTCACCCCTCCACTTT.

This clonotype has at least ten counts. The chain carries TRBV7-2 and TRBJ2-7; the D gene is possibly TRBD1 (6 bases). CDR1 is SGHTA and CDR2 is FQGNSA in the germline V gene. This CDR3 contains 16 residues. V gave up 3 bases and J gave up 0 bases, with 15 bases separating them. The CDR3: CASSFSGQSSSYEQYF. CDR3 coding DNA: TGTGCCAGCAGCTTTTCCGGACAGTCAAGCTCCTACGAGCAGTACTTC.

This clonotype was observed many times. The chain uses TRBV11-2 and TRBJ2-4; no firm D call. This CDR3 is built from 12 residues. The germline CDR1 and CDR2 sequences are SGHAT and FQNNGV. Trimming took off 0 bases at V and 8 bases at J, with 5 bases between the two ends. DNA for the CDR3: TGTGCCAGCAGCTTAGATCAGGACATTCAGTACTTC. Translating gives CASSLDQDIQYF.

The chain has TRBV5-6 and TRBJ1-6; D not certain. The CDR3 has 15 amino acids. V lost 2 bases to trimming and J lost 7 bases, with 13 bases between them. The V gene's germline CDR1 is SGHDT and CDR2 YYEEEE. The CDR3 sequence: CASSFLRAVNSPLHF. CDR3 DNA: TGTGCCAGCAGCTTCTTGAGGGCGGTCAATTCACCCCTCCACTTT.

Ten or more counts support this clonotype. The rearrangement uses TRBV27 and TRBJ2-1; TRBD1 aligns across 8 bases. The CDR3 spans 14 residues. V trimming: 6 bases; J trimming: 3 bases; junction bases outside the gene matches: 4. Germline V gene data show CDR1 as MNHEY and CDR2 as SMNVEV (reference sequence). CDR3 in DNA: TGTGCCAGCAGCCCGACAGGGGTCTACAATGAGCAGTTCTTC. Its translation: CASSPTGVYNEQFF.

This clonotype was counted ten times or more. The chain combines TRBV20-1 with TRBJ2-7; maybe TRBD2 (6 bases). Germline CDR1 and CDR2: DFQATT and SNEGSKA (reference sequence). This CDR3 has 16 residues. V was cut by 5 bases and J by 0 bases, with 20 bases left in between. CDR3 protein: CSAPAASERSSYEQYF. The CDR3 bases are TGCAGTGCTCCCGCGGCTAGCGAACGAAGCTCCTACGAGCAGTACTTC.

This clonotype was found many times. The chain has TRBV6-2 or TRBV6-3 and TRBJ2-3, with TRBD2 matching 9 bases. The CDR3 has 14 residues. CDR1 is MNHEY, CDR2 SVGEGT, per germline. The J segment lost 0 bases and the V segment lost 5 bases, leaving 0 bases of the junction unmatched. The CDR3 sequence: CASSLAGSTDTQYF. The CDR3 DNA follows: TGTGCCAGCAGTCTAGCGGGAAGCACAGATACGCAGTATTTT.